The source of this T cell receptor (beta chain) is a study of T cell responses to AZD1222 COVID-19 vaccine. Sequencing was performed with immunoSEQ multiplex PCR; in TCRdb, only in-frame clones are kept and a portion is missing. The sample has around 100,000 clones; roughly 88% are singletons. Findings and caveats of the study: Just six AZD1222 recipients tested seropositive at baseline. Distributed over spike, vaccine-associated CD4 TCRs predominated at 160-218 and 743-854. Most donors were white British, females outnumbered males, and clonal diversity was possibly underestimated.

A remark on this clone: Antigen: not known.

The length of the CDR3 is 15 residues. Germline V gives CDR1 SGHTA, CDR2 FQGTGA. Trimming removed 3 bases from V and 4 bases from J, with 12 bases in between. The sample here was peripheral blood, taken on day 0 of AZD1222 vaccination. The V and J genes are TRBV7-3 and TRBJ1-4; no firm D call. This clonotype originated in an adult in good health. As DNA, the CDR3 is TGTGCCAGCAGCTTTAGGACGGAGAGTAATGAAAAACTGTTTTTT. It encodes CASSFRTESNEKLFF.